This T cell receptor (beta chain) is drawn from a study of OX40 agonist ivuxolimab in advanced cancers. For the study at large: Patients received ivuxolimab, an intravenous treatment, every 2 weeks at 0.01 to 10 mg/kg. Partial responses were achieved by three patients, one with hepatocellular carcinoma and two with cutaneous melanoma. Under the entry rules, prior anti-PD-1, anti-PD-L1 or anti-CTLA-4 therapy was allowed, and 40% had some.

Sequencing used immunoSEQ multiplex PCR; TCRdb keeps in-frame clones, though not all of them. The table has about 75,000 clones, roughly 90% seen once. The sequencing used CD4+ or CD8+ T cells sorted from blood, collected in a trial of the OX40 agonist ivuxolimab. This receptor was identified in an adult with an advanced solid tumor such as melanoma, head and neck, liver or kidney cancer.

The DNA of the CDR3 is TGCGCCAGCAGCTTGGAAACAGGGTGGAACACCGGGGAGCTGTTTTTT. It translates to CASSLETGWNTGELFF. This chain joins TRBV5-1 and TRBJ2-2; D possibly corresponds to TRBD1 (6 bases). Germline V gene data show CDR1 as SGHRS and CDR2 as YFSETQ. The CDR3 runs 16 residues. Trimming took 0 bases from V and 1 from J, leaving 10 bases between them.